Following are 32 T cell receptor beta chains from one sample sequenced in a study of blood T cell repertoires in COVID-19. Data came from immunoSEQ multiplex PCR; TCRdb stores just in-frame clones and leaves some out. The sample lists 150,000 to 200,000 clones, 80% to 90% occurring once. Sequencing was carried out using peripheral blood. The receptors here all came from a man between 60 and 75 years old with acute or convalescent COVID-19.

The CDR3 sequence: CASTRGQRNNEQFF. CDR3 sequence (DNA): TGTGCCAGCACCAGGGGGCAAAGGAACAATGAGCAGTTCTTC. J is TRBJ2-1 and V is TRBV27; 8 bases map to TRBD1. The CDR3 has 14 residues. The germline V gene encodes CDR1 MNHEY and CDR2 SMNVEV (reference sequence). V shed 7 bases, J shed 5 bases, and the junction held 7 bases outside the gene matches.

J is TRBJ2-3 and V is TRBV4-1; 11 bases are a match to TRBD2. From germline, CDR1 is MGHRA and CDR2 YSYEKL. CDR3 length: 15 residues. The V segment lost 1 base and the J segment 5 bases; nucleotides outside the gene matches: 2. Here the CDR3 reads CASSQVAGGVDTQYF. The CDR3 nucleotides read TGCGCCAGCAGCCAAGTAGCGGGGGGGGTAGATACGCAGTATTTT.

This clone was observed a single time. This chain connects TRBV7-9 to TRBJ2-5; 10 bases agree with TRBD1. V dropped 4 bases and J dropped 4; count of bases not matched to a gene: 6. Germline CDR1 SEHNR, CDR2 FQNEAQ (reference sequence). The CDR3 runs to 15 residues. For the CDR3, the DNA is TGTGCCAGCAGCTGGGGGACAGGGGTGAGAGAGACCCAGTACTTC. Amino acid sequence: CASSWGTGVRETQYF. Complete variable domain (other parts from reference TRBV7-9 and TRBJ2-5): DTGVSQNPRHKITKRGQNVTFRCDPISEHNRLYWYRQTLGQGPEFLTYFQNEAQLEKSRLLSDRFSAERPKGSFSTLEIQRTEQGDSAMYLCASSWGTGVRETQYFGPGTRLLVL.

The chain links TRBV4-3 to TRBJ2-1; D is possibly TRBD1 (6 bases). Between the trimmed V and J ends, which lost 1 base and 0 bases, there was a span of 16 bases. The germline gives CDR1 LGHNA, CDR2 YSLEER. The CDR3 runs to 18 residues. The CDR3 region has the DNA TGCGCCAGCAGCCAAGCTTTATGGGGACACAGCTCCTACAATGAGCAGTTCTTC. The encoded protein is CASSQALWGHSSYNEQFF.

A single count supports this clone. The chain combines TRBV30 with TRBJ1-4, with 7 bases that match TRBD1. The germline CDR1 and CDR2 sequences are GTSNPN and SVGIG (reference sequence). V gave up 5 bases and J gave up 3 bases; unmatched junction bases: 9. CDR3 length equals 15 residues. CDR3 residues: CAWASLGQANEKLFF. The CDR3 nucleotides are TGTGCCTGGGCTAGCCTTGGACAGGCTAATGAAAAACTGTTTTTT.

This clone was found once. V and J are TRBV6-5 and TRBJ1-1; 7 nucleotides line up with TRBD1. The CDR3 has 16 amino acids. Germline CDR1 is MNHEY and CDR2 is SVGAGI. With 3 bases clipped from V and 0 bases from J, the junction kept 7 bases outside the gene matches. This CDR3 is CASSYGQATLNTEAFF. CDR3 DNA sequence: TGTGCCAGCAGTTATGGACAGGCTACCCTGAACACTGAAGCTTTCTTT.

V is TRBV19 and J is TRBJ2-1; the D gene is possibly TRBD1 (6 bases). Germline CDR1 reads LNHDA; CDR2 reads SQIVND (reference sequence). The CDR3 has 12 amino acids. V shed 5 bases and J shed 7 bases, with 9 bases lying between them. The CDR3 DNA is TGTGCCAGTAGTGACAGGTTAAATGAGCAGTTCTTC. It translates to CASSDRLNEQFF.

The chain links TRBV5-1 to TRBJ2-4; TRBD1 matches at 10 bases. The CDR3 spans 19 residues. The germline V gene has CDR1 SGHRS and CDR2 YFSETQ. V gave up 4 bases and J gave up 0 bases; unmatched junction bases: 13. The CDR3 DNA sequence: TGCGCCAGCAGCCGTACCGCCGGGACAGGGGAGGTAGCCAAAAACATTCAGTACTTC. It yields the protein CASSRTAGTGEVAKNIQYF.

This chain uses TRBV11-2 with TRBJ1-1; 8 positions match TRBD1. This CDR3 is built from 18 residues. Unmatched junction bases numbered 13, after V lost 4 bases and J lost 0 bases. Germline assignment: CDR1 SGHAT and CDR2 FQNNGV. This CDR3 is CASSSGQGVRGMNTEAFF. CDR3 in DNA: TGTGCCAGCAGCTCTGGACAGGGAGTCCGGGGGATGAACACTGAAGCTTTCTTT. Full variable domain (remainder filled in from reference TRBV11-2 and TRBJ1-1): EAGVAQSPRYKIIEKRQSVAFWCNPISGHATLYWYQQILGQGPKLLIQFQNNGVVDDSQLPKDRFSAERLKGVDSTLKIQPAKLEDSAVYLCASSSGQGVRGMNTEAFFGQGTRLTVV.

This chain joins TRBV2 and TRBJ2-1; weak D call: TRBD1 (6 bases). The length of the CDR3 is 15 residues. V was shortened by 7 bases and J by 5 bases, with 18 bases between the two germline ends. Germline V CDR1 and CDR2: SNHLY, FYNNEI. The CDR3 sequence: CASKQGELGNNEQFF. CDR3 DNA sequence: TGTGCCAGCAAACAGGGTGAGCTAGGGAACAATGAGCAGTTCTTC.

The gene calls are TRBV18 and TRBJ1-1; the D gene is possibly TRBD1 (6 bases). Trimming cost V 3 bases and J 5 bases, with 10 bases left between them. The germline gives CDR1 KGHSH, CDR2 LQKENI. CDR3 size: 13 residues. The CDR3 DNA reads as TGTGCCAGCTCACCGATGAGGGGGACTGAAGCTTTCTTT. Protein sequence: CASSPMRGTEAFF.

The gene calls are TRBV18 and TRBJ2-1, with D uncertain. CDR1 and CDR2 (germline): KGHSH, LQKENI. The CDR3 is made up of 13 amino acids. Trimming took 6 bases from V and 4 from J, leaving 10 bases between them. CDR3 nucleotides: TGTGCCAGCTCCCCTAACAGTTACAATGAGCAGTTCTTC. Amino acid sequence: CASSPNSYNEQFF.

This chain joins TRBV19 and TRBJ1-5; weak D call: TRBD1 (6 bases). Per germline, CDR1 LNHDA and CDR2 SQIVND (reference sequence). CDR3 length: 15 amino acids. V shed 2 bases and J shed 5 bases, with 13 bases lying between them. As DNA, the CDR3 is TGTGCCAGTAGTATAATCTGGGACAAGTATCAGCCCCAGCATTTT. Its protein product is CASSIIWDKYQPQHF.

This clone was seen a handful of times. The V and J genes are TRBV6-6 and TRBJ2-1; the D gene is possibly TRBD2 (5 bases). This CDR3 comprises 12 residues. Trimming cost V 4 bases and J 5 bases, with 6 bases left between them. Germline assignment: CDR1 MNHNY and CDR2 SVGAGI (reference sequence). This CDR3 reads CASSFGDNEQFF. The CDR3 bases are TGTGCCAGCAGTTTCGGGGACAATGAGCAGTTCTTC.

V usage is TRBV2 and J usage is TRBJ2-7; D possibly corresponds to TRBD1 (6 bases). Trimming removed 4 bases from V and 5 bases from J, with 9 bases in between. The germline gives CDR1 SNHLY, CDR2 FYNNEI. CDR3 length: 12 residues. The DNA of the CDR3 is TGTGCCAGCAGTGGTGGGGGCAACGAGCAGTACTTC. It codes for CASSGGGNEQYF.

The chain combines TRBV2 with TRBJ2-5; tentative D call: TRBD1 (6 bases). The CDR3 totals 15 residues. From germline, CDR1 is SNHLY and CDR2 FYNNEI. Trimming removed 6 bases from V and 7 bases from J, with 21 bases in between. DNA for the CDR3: TGTGCCAGCAGGGCCGACAGGAATCAAGAGGGGACCCAGTACTTC. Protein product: CASRADRNQEGTQYF.

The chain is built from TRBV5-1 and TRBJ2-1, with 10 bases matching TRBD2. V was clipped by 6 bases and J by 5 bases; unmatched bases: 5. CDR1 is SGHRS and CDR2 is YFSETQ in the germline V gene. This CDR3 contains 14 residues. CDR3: CASNLAGGHNEQFF. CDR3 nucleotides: TGCGCCAGCAACTTAGCGGGGGGACACAATGAGCAGTTCTTC.

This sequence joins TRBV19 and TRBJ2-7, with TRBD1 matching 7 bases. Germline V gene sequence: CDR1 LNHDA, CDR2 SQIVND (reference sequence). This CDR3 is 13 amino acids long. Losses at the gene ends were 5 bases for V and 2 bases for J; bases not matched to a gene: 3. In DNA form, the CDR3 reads TGTGCCAGTAGTTACAGGGGAGCCTACGAGCAGTACTTC. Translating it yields CASSYRGAYEQYF.

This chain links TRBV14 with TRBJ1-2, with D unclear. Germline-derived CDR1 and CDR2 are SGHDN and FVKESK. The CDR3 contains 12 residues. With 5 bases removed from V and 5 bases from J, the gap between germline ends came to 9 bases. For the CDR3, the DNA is TGTGCCAGCAGCGAATACGGGTATGGCTACACCTTC. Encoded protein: CASSEYGYGYTF.

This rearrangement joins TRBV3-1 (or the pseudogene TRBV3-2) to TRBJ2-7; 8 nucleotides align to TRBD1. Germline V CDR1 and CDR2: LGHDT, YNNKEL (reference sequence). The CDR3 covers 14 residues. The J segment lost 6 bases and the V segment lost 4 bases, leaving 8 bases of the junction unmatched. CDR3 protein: CASSLSDRVGEQYF. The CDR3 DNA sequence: TGTGCCAGCAGCCTCTCGGACAGGGTAGGCGAGCAGTACTTC.

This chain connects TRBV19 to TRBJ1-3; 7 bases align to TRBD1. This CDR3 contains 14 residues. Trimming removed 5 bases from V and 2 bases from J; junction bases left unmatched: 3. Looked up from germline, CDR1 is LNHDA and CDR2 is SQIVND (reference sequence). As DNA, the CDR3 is TGTGCCAGTAGTCCAACAGGGGCTGGAAACACCATATATTTT. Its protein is CASSPTGAGNTIYF.

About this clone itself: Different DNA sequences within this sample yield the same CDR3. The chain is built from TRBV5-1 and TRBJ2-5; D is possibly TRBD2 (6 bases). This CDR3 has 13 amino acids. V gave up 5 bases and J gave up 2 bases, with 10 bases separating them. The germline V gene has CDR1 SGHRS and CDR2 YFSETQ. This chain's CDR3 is CASRVGGQETQYF. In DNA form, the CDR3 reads TGCGCCAGCAGAGTGGGGGGTCAAGAGACCCAGTACTTC.

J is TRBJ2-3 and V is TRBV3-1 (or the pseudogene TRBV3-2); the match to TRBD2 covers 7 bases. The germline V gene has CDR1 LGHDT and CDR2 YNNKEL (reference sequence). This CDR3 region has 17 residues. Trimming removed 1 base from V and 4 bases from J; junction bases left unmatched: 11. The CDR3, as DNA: TGTGCCAGCAGCCAAGCCGGGGGGAGGTGGGGCTCAGATACGCAGTATTTT. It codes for CASSQAGGRWGSDTQYF.

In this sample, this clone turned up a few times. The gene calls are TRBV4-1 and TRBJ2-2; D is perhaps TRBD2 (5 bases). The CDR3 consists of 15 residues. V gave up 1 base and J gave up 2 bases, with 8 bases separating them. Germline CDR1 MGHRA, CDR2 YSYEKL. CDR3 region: CASSQAGRNTGELFF. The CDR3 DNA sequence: TGCGCCAGCAGCCAAGCGGGGAGAAACACCGGGGAGCTGTTTTTT.

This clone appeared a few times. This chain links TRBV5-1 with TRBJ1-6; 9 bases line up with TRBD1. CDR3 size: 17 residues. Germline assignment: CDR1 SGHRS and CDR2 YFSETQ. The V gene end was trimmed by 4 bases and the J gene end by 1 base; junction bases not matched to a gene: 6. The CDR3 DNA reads TGCGCCAGCAGCCTGGACAGGGGACCGTCCTATAATTCACCCCTCCACTTT. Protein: CASSLDRGPSYNSPLHF.

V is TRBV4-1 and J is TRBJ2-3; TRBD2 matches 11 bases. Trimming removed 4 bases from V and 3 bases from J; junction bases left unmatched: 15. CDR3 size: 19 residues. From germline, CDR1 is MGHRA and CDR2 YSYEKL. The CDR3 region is CASSPRSLAGGLETDTQYF. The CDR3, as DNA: TGCGCCAGCAGCCCCCGCTCTTTAGCGGGGGGGCTTGAAACAGATACGCAGTATTTT.

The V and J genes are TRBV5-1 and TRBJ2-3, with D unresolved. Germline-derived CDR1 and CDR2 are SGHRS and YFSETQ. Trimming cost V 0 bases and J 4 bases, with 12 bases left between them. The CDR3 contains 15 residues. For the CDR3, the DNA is TGCGCCAGCAGCTTGGAAGGTAGCAAGGCAGATACGCAGTATTTT. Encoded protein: CASSLEGSKADTQYF.

The CDR3 bases are TGTGCCAGCAGCCCGGATACGGGACAGGGGAATGAAAAACTGTTTTTT. Amino acids: CASSPDTGQGNEKLFF. The chain is built from TRBV7-9 and TRBJ1-4, with 10 bases matching TRBD1. V gave up 5 bases and J gave up 5 bases; unmatched junction bases: 8. Germline CDR1 is SEHNR and CDR2 is FQNEAQ (reference sequence). This CDR3 contains 16 residues.

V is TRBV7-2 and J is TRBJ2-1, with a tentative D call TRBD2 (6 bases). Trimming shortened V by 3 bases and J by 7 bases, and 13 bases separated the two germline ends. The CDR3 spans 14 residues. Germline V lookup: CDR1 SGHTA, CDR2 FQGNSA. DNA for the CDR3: TGTGCCAGCAGCTTGGGGGGTGCAGCTAATGAGCAGTTCTTC. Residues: CASSLGGAANEQFF.

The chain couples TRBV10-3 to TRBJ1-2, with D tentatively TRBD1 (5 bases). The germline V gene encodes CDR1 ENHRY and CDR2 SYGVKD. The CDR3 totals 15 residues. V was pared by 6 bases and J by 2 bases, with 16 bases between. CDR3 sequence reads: CAIRERMTENYGYTF. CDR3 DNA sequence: TGTGCCATCAGGGAAAGGATGACAGAGAACTATGGCTACACCTTC.

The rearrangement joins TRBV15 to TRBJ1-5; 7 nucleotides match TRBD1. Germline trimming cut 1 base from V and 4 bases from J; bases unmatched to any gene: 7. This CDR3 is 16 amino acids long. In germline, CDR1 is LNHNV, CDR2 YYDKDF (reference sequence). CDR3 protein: CATSRGPRDRNQPQHF. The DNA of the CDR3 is TGTGCCACCAGCAGAGGCCCCCGGGACAGAAATCAGCCCCAGCATTTT.

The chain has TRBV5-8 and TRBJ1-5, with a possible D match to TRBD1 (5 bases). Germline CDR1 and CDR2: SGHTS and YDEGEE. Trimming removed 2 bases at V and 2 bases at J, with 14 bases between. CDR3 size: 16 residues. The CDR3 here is CASSFGATSGNQPQHF. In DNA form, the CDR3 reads TGTGCCAGCAGCTTTGGGGCAACCAGCGGCAATCAGCCCCAGCATTTT.